This T cell receptor (beta chain) emerged from a study of tumor-infiltrating lymphocytes in primary liver carcinoma. Study overall: Between about 4.2 and 11 cm across, the tumors were all of stage T1-T3 N0M0. Each of the samples returned roughly 3.65 to 7.5 million productive TCRbeta reads (a yield similar across tissue types).

This clonotype was counted only a few times. The input was around 500 ng total RNA; TCR beta cDNA was made from it with a constant-region primer. Libraries for TCR beta were built through three nested multiplex PCR rounds, which together made up a slightly modified ARM-PCR procedure. It was with TRBV1-TRBV30 forward primers and a C-beta reverse primer that the first two PCR rounds were run, at approximately 9 cycles each. From the multiplex PCR reads, TCRdb called clonotypes with MiXCR, one entry per CDR3 protein. The profile shows nearly 200,000 distinct CDR3 sequences, about 61% of them singletons. Alongside blood RNA obtained from unsorted whole blood, germline DNA was also extracted. The CDR3 covers 16 residues. The germline CDR1 and CDR2 sequences are LNHDA and SQIVND (reference sequence). V dropped 10 bases and J dropped 5; count of bases not matched to a gene: 17.

Sequencing was performed on peripheral blood. The chain has TRBV19 and TRBJ2-1; the match to TRBD1 covers 7 bases. This TCR was sampled from a woman aged 55 to 70 with primary liver carcinoma and hepatitis B virus infection. The CDR3 DNA reads TGTGCCACTGTTGTGGGTTCCGGGACAGCCGACAATGAGCAGTTCTTC. Encoded protein: CATVVGSGTADNEQFF.